What follows describes a single TCR beta chain. Its antigen is not yet known. Base qualities are not at hand, and no much larger clone is one base apart. The same CDR3 arises from other DNA sequences in this sample as well. The data are from a study of blood T cell repertoires in COVID-19 (dated by TCRdb to the early 2020s). Describing the broader study: Samples from collaborators originated in the United States, Italy and Spain and spanned both the acute and convalescent phases of COVID-19. The repertoires were released in a freely available public database meant as a resource for research on the immune response to SARS-CoV-2. The samples were drawn from the first 160 participants of the ongoing ImmuneRACE study and from under 1,500 subjects provided by 6 global collaborators. The material from the prospective study consisted of cDNA or gDNA derived from T cells, B-cell-depleted T cells, or PBMCs. The dataset comprised deeply sampled blood TCRbeta repertoires from subjects exposed to, actively infected with, or recovered from COVID-19. Where available, HLA class I and class II types were obtained from metadata supplied by the sample provider rather than from assay-based typing. A de-identified subject ID, COVID-19 status, age in years and sex were almost always included in the sample metadata.

The CDR3 measures 14 amino acids from cysteine to phenylalanine. Of the read, only the CDR3 DNA is kept; its 42 bases are in frame from base 1. Trimming removed 3 bases from V and 3 bases from J, leaving 9 bases between the germline ends. From a lookup of the germline V gene (reference sequence), CDR1 and CDR2 are LGHDT and YNNKEL. TCRbeta CDR3 regions were amplified from genomic DNA using the immunoSEQ Assay, a bias-controlled multiplex PCR. Per the source publication's procedure: Within the assay, amplification of reference gene primers was used to estimate how many nucleated cells each sample contained. Sequence reads were collapsed and filtered to measure the absolute abundance of every unique TCRbeta CDR3 rearrangement. Productive Simpson clonality was computed per sample as the square root of Simpson's diversity index over productive rearrangements. Sourced from immuneACCESS, this table was stored by TCRdb with only in-frame sequences that have V and J called. A share of the clones is absent; for the studies checked, an unresolved V gene accounts for under half, and the remainder has no known explanation. Clone size and the V and J calls come from that table; the DNA yielded D and trimming. The sample profile shows a few hundred thousand clones; 70% to 85% of them were found once. The ten most abundant clones make up 0.7% to 0.9% of the sample.

What the study reported, not specific to this receptor: The quantity of clinical and demographic metadata differed by source and by participant and was supplied without curation.

One collaborating source in Seattle enrolled patients while the patients were actively infected and followed the patients over time throughout the course of disease. Whole blood was collected in K2EDTA tubes by collaborating institutions according to the institutions' own protocols. For TCRbeta analysis, collaborators shipped samples in one of three forms: frozen whole blood, isolated PBMCs, or DNA extracted from either of those sample types. The sequenced material came from peripheral blood. The rearranged chain carries TRBV3-1 (or the pseudogene TRBV3-2) and TRBJ1-5; confidence is insufficient to name the D gene. This clonotype originated in a human donor with COVID-19, enrolled during active disease. The donor label of this sample is uncertain. CDR3 region: CASSQGRANQPQHF. The nucleotide sequence reads as follows: TGTGCCAGCAGCCAGGGGAGAGCCAATCAGCCCCAGCATTTT.